Included here is one T cell receptor (beta chain) sequence, with context. The antigen remains undetermined. This CDR3 has 13 amino acids. V gave up 3 bases and J gave up 0 bases, with 9 bases separating them. Germline values: CDR1 DFQATT, CDR2 SNEGSKA (reference sequence). An input of 0.5 to 1 ug of RNA was subjected to reverse transcription using random hexamers. TCRdb passed the immunoSEQ multiplex PCR reads through MiXCR, listing each CDR3 protein once. The sample shows approximately 200,000 distinct CDR3 sequences, 90% to 95% of them seen only once. This sample was included in a study of CD8 T cells in Susac syndrome. Study-level points and caveats: The study recognized that its TCR sequencing and HLA analysis covered a relatively small number of individuals.

The sequenced material came from CD8+ T cells from PBMCs. This clonotype was sampled from a human donor with multiple sclerosis. The chain links TRBV20-1 to TRBJ2-7; D gene ambiguous. Here the CDR3 reads CSASGVSSYEQYF. The CDR3, as DNA: TGCAGTGCTAGCGGCGTCAGCTCCTACGAGCAGTACTTC.